What follows are 5 T cell receptor beta chains derived from one specimen sequenced in a study of shared clonotypes between healthy human individuals. Produced via immunoSEQ multiplex PCR; TCRdb's table is partial and in-frame only. The table has 1.5 million to 2.5 million clones, about 95% seen once; the top ten hold more than 0.95%. CD45RO-negative, CCR7-positively selected cells formed the naive CD8 fraction, excluding terminally differentiated effector memory CD45RA+ cells. The sequenced sample consisted of naive CD8+ T cells sorted from blood. All receptors derive from a man younger than 35 in good health.

Regarding this clone: Distinct nucleotide sequences in the sample also encode this CDR3. The rearrangement joins TRBV11-2 to TRBJ2-7, with D uncertain. Germline V gene lookup returns CDR1 SGHAT and CDR2 FQNNGV. V lost 3 bases and J lost 2, with 8 bases in between. The CDR3 sequence is 13 residues long. This CDR3 is CASSFSTAYEQYF. CDR3 DNA sequence: TGTGCCAGCAGCTTCTCAACGGCCTACGAGCAGTACTTC.

The V and J genes are TRBV18 and TRBJ2-7; a possible D gene is TRBD2 (5 bases). The CDR3 runs 13 residues. V lost 1 base, J lost 5 bases, and 9 bases lay in between. The germline gives CDR1 KGHSH, CDR2 LQKENI. The CDR3 sequence is CASSPLYGDEQYF. DNA of the CDR3: TGTGCCAGCTCACCACTTTACGGGGACGAGCAGTACTTC.

This chain uses TRBV2 with TRBJ2-2; perhaps TRBD1 as D (5 bases). The germline gives CDR1 SNHLY, CDR2 FYNNEI. CDR3 length: 16 residues. V was shortened by 0 bases and J by 3 bases, with 11 bases between the two germline ends. CDR3 amino acids: CASSEAGKGDTGELFF. The CDR3 DNA sequence: TGTGCCAGCAGTGAAGCAGGGAAAGGGGACACCGGGGAGCTGTTTTTT.

This clone was seen a handful of times. CDR3 DNA sequence: TGTGCCAGCAGTTTAATGGGGTCCGGGGAGCTGTTTTTT. Translated, it gives CASSLMGSGELFF. This chain joins TRBV27 and TRBJ2-2; D ambiguous. Germline V lookup: CDR1 MNHEY, CDR2 SMNVEV (reference sequence). CDR3 length: 13 amino acids. V lost 2 bases, J lost 6 bases, and 7 bases lay in between.

The chain is built from TRBV6-6 and TRBJ2-7; the D gene could be TRBD1 or TRBD2 (5 bases each). Trimming cost V 5 bases and J 6 bases, with 11 bases left between them. Germline CDR1 reads MNHNY; CDR2 reads SVGAGI (reference sequence). The length of the CDR3 is 12 residues. CDR3 loop: CASSPGPFEQYF. The CDR3 DNA sequence: TGTGCCAGCAGTCCGGGGCCCTTCGAGCAGTACTTC.